This TCR beta chain was identified during a study of CD8 T cells in ankylosing spondylitis. Germline CDR1 and CDR2: MNHEY and SMNVEV (reference sequence). The CDR3 is made up of 13 amino acids. Trimming cost V 7 bases and J 5 bases, with 15 bases left between them. At least ten counts were recorded for this clonotype. Its antigen is undetermined. Study-level points and caveats: In peripheral blood, disease-linked CD8+ clones occurred at relatively low frequencies. In ankylosing spondylitis patients, matched synovial fluid reportedly showed significant enrichment of disease-linked clones. Earlier work had already found some motif variants in reactive arthritis synovial fluid and blood. Ankylosing spondylitis blood appeared to carry a characteristic TCR beta motif of seven to nine highly homologous variants.

Making the TCR beta libraries involved quantitative 5'-RACE with molecular barcodes. TCRdb called the 5' RACE reads again in MiXCR, with one record for every CDR3 protein. The table shows about 210,000 distinct CDR3 sequences, with about 7% occurring only once. The specimen was blood, either unsorted or a sorted T cell fraction (not recorded which). This receptor was taken from a male donor with ankylosing spondylitis. The rearrangement uses TRBV27 and TRBJ2-7; tentatively, D is TRBD2 (7 bases). The CDR3 region has the DNA TGTGCCAGCACCTCATTAGGGGGGGACGAGCAGTACTTC. This gives the protein CASTSLGGDEQYF.